Each of the 16 T cell receptor beta chains below was sequenced from the same sample in a study of blood T cells in healthy people across ages. Together with a sample-barcoded 5' primer, a J-beta primer mix was included in a second PCR lasting about 7 to 11 cycles. Using its own MiXCR run on the 5' RACE reads, TCRdb lists one record per CDR3 protein. The table shows about 1,400,000 distinct CDR3 sequences, with approximately 60% occurring only once. Sample: blood. Receptors were obtained from a young man in good health.

This clonotype was seen only a few times. This chain connects TRBV29-1 to TRBJ1-1; D is undetermined. The V gene's germline CDR1 is SQVTM and CDR2 ANQGSEA. This CDR3 is 12 amino acids long. V was shortened by 3 bases and J by 7 bases, with 12 bases between the two germline ends. CDR3 in DNA: TGCAGCGTTGAGGAAGGACGGAGTGAAGCTTTCTTT. This encodes CSVEEGRSEAFF.

The chain links TRBV12-3 or TRBV12-4 to TRBJ1-6; D is possibly TRBD1 (5 bases). CDR3 length equals 17 residues. V lost 2 bases to trimming and J lost 7 bases, with 18 bases between them. The CDR3 sequence: CASSLLGTSLGNSPLHF. The DNA of the CDR3 is TGTGCCAGCAGTTTACTTGGGACCTCCCTAGGGAATTCACCCCTCCACTTT.

The J gene is TRBJ2-1, the V gene TRBV7-9, with 9 bases that match TRBD2. This CDR3 is built from 15 residues. With 5 bases clipped from V and 8 bases from J, the junction kept 10 bases outside the gene matches. Germline V gene data show CDR1 as SEHNR and CDR2 as FQNEAQ (reference sequence). As DNA, the CDR3 is TGTGCCAGCAGCGTCGGGACTAGCACATTCGATGAGCAGTTCTTC. Its translation is CASSVGTSTFDEQFF.

CDR3 amino acids: CASSFDTGTSGNTIYF. In DNA form, the CDR3 reads TGTGCCAGCAGTTTCGATACAGGGACCTCTGGAAACACCATATATTTT. The rearrangement links TRBV12-3 or TRBV12-4 to TRBJ1-3; D may be TRBD1 (6 bases). Trimming took off 3 bases at V and 0 bases at J, with 12 bases between the two ends. The CDR3 loop spans 16 amino acids.

As concerns this clonotype: One junction end disagrees with the germline gene, perhaps due to a read error. The rearrangement uses TRBV3-1 and TRBJ1-2; D perhaps matches TRBD1 (5 bases). There are 14 residues in the CDR3. CDR1 and CDR2 from the germline V gene are LGHDT and YNNKEL (reference sequence). The CDR3 is CACSPRGFNYGYTF. The CDR3 DNA reads as TGTGCCTGCAGCCCGCGGGGCTTTAACTATGGCTACACCTTC.

To note about this clonotype: Mismatch with germline at one junction end may stem from a read error. The gene calls are TRBV4-1 and TRBJ2-3; a possible D gene is TRBD2 (6 bases). This CDR3 has 14 residues. Per the germline V gene, CDR1 is MGHRA and CDR2 is YSYEKL. CDR3 sequence (DNA): TGCACCAGCAGCCAAGAACTAGCCACAGATACGCAGTATTTT. Its translation is CTSSQELATDTQYF.

The chain is built from TRBV2 and TRBJ2-5, with D unclear. The J call may be in error: the DNA end matches TRBJ2-7 better. The length of the CDR3 is 13 residues. From germline, CDR1 is SNHLY and CDR2 FYNNEI. This CDR3 is CASSSGPLPEQYF. CDR3 bases: TGTGCCAGCAGTTCCGGGCCCCTACCCGAGCAGTACTTC.

The rearrangement uses TRBV12-3 or TRBV12-4 and TRBJ2-5; 9 bases are a match to TRBD2. The last part of the DNA fits TRBJ2-4 better; the J call may be wrong. This CDR3 has 18 residues. The CDR3 DNA is TGTGCCAGCAGTTTAGCTCCTAGCGGGGTCGGGCTGGAAAACATTCAGTACTTC. This gives the protein CASSLAPSGVGLENIQYF.

The chain has TRBV4-1 and TRBJ2-6; 8 nucleotides align to TRBD2. Trimming cost V 6 bases and J 3 bases; bases outside gene matches: 7. The length of the CDR3 is 16 residues. The germline gives CDR1 MGHRA, CDR2 YSYEKL. The CDR3: CASSPGGASGANVLTF. The CDR3 DNA follows: TGCGCCAGCAGTCCCGGGGGGGCAAGTGGGGCCAACGTCCTGACTTTC.

This clonotype has more than one count but fewer than ten. The chain is built from TRBV29-1 and TRBJ2-1; no reliable D call. Germline V gene sequence: CDR1 SQVTM, CDR2 ANQGSEA. This CDR3 spans 13 amino acids. Between the trimmed V and J ends, which lost 6 bases and 7 bases, there was a span of 16 bases. CDR3: CSVSNPRSNEQFF. The DNA for the CDR3 is TGCAGCGTCTCCAATCCACGAAGTAATGAGCAGTTCTTC.

This clonotype was observed a few times. The chain links TRBV11-2 to TRBJ2-3, with D tentatively TRBD2 (6 bases). CDR3 length equals 16 residues. Germline-derived CDR1 and CDR2 are SGHAT and FQNNGV. The germline V and J ends were trimmed by 4 bases and 0 bases, with 14 bases remaining between them. The CDR3 DNA reads TGTGCCAGCAGCTCTGAAGGGACTCCAAGCACAGATACGCAGTATTTT. Translating gives CASSSEGTPSTDTQYF.

About this clonotype itself: A clone one base away is much larger, so this may be a read error. The chain uses TRBV2 and TRBJ2-3; 9 nucleotides line up with TRBD2. Germline lookup yields CDR1 SNHLY and CDR2 FYNNEI. CDR3 length: 14 amino acids. The CDR3 DNA sequence: TGTGCCAGCAGCTCCGGGACTAGCATAGATACGCAGTATTTT. Translating it yields CASSSGTSIDTQYF. The full variable domain, rest sourced from reference TRBV2 and TRBJ2-3, is EPEVTQTPSHQVTQMGQEVILRCVPISNHLYFYWYRQILGQKVEFLVSFYNNEISEKSEIFDDQFSVERPDGSNFTLKIRSTKLEDSAMYFCASSSGTSIDTQYFGPGTRLTVL.

A single count supports this clonotype. The V gene is TRBV5-1, the J gene TRBJ2-4; perhaps TRBD1 as D (5 bases). Deletions cut 0 bases from V and 2 bases from J, with 12 bases between. The germline V gene has CDR1 SGHRS and CDR2 YFSETQ. CDR3 length equals 16 residues. Here the CDR3 reads CASSLEGWFTKNIQYF. DNA for the CDR3: TGCGCCAGCAGCTTGGAGGGGTGGTTCACCAAAAACATTCAGTACTTC. Based on the CDR3 plus reference TRBV5-1 and TRBJ2-4, the full variable domain is KAGVTQTPRYLIKTRGQQVTLSCSPISGHRSVSWYQQTPGQGLQFLFEYFSETQRNKGNFPGRFSGRQFSNSRSEMNVSTLELGDSALYLCASSLEGWFTKNIQYFGAGTRLSVL.

V usage is TRBV10-3 and J usage is TRBJ1-2, with TRBD1 identical over 12 bases. CDR1 is ENHRY and CDR2 is SYGVKD in the germline V gene. V was clipped by 0 bases and J by 2 bases; unmatched bases: 7. The CDR3 extends over 18 amino acids. The CDR3 DNA reads as TGTGCCATCAGTGAGTCCGGGACAGGGGGCCTAAGGAACTATGGCTACACCTTC. It encodes CAISESGTGGLRNYGYTF.

This clonotype was found a few times. This rearrangement joins TRBV7-9 to TRBJ2-3, with D perhaps matching TRBD1 or TRBD2 (6 bases each). This CDR3 is 13 amino acids long. Germline assignment: CDR1 SEHNR and CDR2 FQNEAQ (reference sequence). Trimming took off 9 bases at V and 6 bases at J, with 16 bases between the two ends. CDR3 DNA: TGTGCCAGTCGAGGGGGGTCCGGTGATACGCAGTATTTT. Translating it yields CASRGGSGDTQYF.

A few counts support this clonotype. The V call is TRBV6-1, the J call TRBJ2-1; D is unclear. Per the germline V gene, CDR1 is MNHNS and CDR2 is SASEGT. V shed 7 bases and J shed 5 bases, with 6 bases lying between them. The CDR3 is made up of 11 amino acids. The DNA for the CDR3 is TGTGCCAGCAATGGTCACAATGAGCAGTTCTTC. Its protein is CASNGHNEQFF.